This T cell receptor (beta chain) was obtained from a study of blood T cell repertoires in COVID-19. Study-level background: Some COVID-19 samples were acute and others convalescent; all came from the United States, Italy and Spain.

Looked up from germline, CDR1 is SGHNT and CDR2 is YENEEA. After removal of 5 bases from V and 4 bases from J, the junction contained 7 bases not matched to a gene. The CDR3 extends over 15 amino acids. In the authors' workflow: Nucleated cell number was recorded as an estimate derived from reference gene primer amplification. Repertoires were generated with immunoSEQ multiplex PCR, while TCRdb's copy carries only in-frame clones and drops some. V and J calls and clone size are copied from that table; D and trimming were computed from the DNA. Here the sample spans 350,000 to 400,000 clones, 75% to 90% being singletons. Ages ranged from about 18 to 100 years, with residence in approximately 23 US areas.

This clonotype was sampled from a man younger than 35 who had recovered from COVID-19. The sequenced sample was PBMCs or T cells enriched from blood (not recorded which). The rearrangement links TRBV11-3 to TRBJ2-1; 8 positions agree with TRBD2. The CDR3 reads CASSRLAGPYNEQFF. The CDR3 DNA reads TGTGCCAGCAGCCGGTTAGCGGGGCCATACAATGAGCAGTTCTTC.